This entry describes one TCR beta chain. The V end was cut by 0 bases, the J end by 7 bases, with 8 bases between. This CDR3 spans 13 amino acids. The germline CDR1 and CDR2 sequences are SGHRS and YFSETQ. Sequenced by immunoSEQ multiplex PCR; TCRdb stores in-frame clones only, minus some. The sample lists under 300,000 clones, 89% occurring once. This sample is drawn from a study of blood T cell repertoires in COVID-19. At the level of the study: There were acute and convalescent COVID-19 samples, and they came from the United States, Italy and Spain.

The rearrangement joins TRBV5-1 to TRBJ1-5; D is undetermined. This TCR came from a woman between 55 and 75 years old who had recovered from COVID-19. Sequenced: PBMCs or T cells enriched from blood (not recorded which). Here the CDR3 DNA reads TGCGCCAGCAGCTTGGATGTGGGCCAGCCCCAGCATTTT. It translates to CASSLDVGQPQHF.